Below, 6 T cell receptor beta chains from the same sample are listed, as sequenced in a study of CD8 T cells in ankylosing spondylitis (TCRdb year 2017). Receptor libraries were prepared by 5' RACE. Sequencing was carried out with an Illumina HiSeq 2500. TCRdb applied fastp at Q25 and MiXCR to the public reads, then kept only in-frame beta chains. Rows with a matching CDR3 protein are joined into one entry that keeps the most common DNA and genes. The sample data list 250,000 to 350,000 distinct CDR3 sequences, and 20% to 25% of these were observed just once. The ten top clones hold about 3.7% of the sample. Sequencing was carried out using blood, either unsorted or a sorted T cell fraction (not recorded which). Receptor source: a female donor with ankylosing spondylitis or in good health (not recorded which).

This chain links TRBV5-6 with TRBJ2-1, with D tentatively TRBD1 or TRBD2 (5 bases each). The germline V and J ends were trimmed by 7 bases and 8 bases, with 16 bases remaining between them. Per the germline V gene, CDR1 is SGHDT and CDR2 is YYEEEE. The CDR3 contains 13 residues. The CDR3 DNA follows: TGTGCCAGCGGCTCGGGGCTTGCAGATGAGCAGTTCTTC. Protein product: CASGSGLADEQFF.

There are many counts of this clonotype. This chain joins TRBV20-1 and TRBJ2-5, with TRBD2 as a possible D gene (5 bases). Trimming cost V 4 bases and J 5 bases, with 8 bases left between them. The CDR3 contains 11 residues. Germline-derived CDR1 and CDR2 are DFQATT and SNEGSKA (reference sequence). The CDR3 DNA follows: TGCAGTGCTAACCGCGGGGAGACCCAGTACTTC. Translating gives CSANRGETQYF.

This clonotype was observed once. This rearrangement joins TRBV15 to TRBJ2-3; TRBD2 matches at 13 bases. The germline V gene encodes CDR1 LNHNV and CDR2 YYDKDF (reference sequence). The CDR3 runs to 16 residues. Unmatched junction bases numbered 3, after V lost 0 bases and J lost 6 bases. The CDR3 here is CATSRELAGGMDTQYF. CDR3 nucleotide sequence: TGTGCCACCAGCAGAGAACTAGCGGGAGGGATGGATACGCAGTATTTT.

This clonotype has just a few counts. The chain carries TRBV10-3 and TRBJ2-1, with TRBD2 as a possible D gene (6 bases). The CDR3 loop spans 14 amino acids. The germline V gene encodes CDR1 ENHRY and CDR2 SYGVKD. V lost 5 bases and J lost 4, with 12 bases in between. The CDR3 reads CAISSLGGYNEQFF. CDR3 sequence (DNA): TGTGCCATCAGTTCGCTTGGGGGGTACAATGAGCAGTTCTTC.

This clonotype appeared many times. CDR3 sequence: CAIRTSGSHEQFF. CDR3 bases: TGTGCCATCAGGACTAGCGGGAGCCATGAGCAGTTCTTC. This chain connects TRBV10-3 to TRBJ2-1; TRBD2 matches 12 bases. Germline CDR1 ENHRY, CDR2 SYGVKD. The J segment lost 8 bases and the V segment lost 6 bases, leaving 2 bases of the junction unmatched. The CDR3 spans 13 residues.

The V and J genes are TRBV18 and TRBJ1-4; D unclear. V lost 2 bases, J lost 7 bases, and 5 bases lay in between. Germline CDR1 KGHSH, CDR2 LQKENI. The CDR3 runs 12 residues. CDR3 coding DNA: TGTGCCAGCTCACCAGTGGGTGAAAAACTGTTTTTT. It specifies CASSPVGEKLFF.